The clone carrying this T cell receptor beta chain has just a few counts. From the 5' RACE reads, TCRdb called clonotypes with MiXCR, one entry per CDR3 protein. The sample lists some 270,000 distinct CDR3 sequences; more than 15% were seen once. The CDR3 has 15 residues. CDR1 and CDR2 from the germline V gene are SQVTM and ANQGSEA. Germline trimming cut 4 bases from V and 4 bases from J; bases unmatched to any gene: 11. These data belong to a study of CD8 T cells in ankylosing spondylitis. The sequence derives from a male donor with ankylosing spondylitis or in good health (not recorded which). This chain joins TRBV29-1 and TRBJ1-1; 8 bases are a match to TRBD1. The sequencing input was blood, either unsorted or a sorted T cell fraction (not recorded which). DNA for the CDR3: TGCAGCGTTGGGGAAAGACAGGGGATGATCACTGAAGCTTTCTTT. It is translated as CSVGERQGMITEAFF.